This T cell receptor (beta chain) was sequenced for a study of CD8+CD57+ T cells in acquired aplastic anemia. Study-level information: Around 3.2 ug was the average amount of DNA from sorted CD4+ and CD8+ cells. CD4+ cells from healthy donors averaged roughly 10 million reads.

This CDR3 is built from 13 residues. V dropped 5 bases and J dropped 8 bases, with 15 bases sitting between them. Per the germline V gene, CDR1 is SEHNR and CDR2 is FQNEAQ (reference sequence). Genomic DNA templated the TCR beta VDJ and CDR3 profiling. TCRdb recomputed calls from the reads with MiXCR, one row per CDR3 protein. The table shows roughly 200,000 distinct CDR3 sequences, with about 59% occurring only once. This clonotype was detected a few times. V and J are TRBV7-9 and TRBJ1-2, with no clear D. Sequenced sample: sorted CD4+, CD8+, or CD8+CD57+ T cells (not recorded which) from PBMCs. The clonotype was recovered from a human donor in good health. The CDR3 reads CASSLEEGGGYTF. CDR3 bases: TGTGCCAGCAGCCTCGAGGAGGGCGGAGGCTACACCTTC.